This T cell receptor beta chain was sequenced for a study of blood T cell repertoires in COVID-19. Measured with immunoSEQ multiplex PCR; TCRdb has only the in-frame clones, and not every one. The table shows more than 70,000 clones, with approximately 92% occurring only once. The length of the CDR3 is 15 residues. Trimming cost V 1 base and J 5 bases; bases outside gene matches: 4. Germline V gene lookup returns CDR1 LGHDT and CDR2 YNNKEL (reference sequence). The chain carries TRBV3-1 (or the pseudogene TRBV3-2) and TRBJ2-2; 7 positions agree with TRBD1. The sequenced sample was peripheral blood. The receptor's source is a woman of 80 years or more with acute or convalescent COVID-19. CDR3 bases: TGTGCCAGCAGCCAAGCAACAGGGGTGACCGGGGAGCTGTTTTTT. Protein product: CASSQATGVTGELFF.